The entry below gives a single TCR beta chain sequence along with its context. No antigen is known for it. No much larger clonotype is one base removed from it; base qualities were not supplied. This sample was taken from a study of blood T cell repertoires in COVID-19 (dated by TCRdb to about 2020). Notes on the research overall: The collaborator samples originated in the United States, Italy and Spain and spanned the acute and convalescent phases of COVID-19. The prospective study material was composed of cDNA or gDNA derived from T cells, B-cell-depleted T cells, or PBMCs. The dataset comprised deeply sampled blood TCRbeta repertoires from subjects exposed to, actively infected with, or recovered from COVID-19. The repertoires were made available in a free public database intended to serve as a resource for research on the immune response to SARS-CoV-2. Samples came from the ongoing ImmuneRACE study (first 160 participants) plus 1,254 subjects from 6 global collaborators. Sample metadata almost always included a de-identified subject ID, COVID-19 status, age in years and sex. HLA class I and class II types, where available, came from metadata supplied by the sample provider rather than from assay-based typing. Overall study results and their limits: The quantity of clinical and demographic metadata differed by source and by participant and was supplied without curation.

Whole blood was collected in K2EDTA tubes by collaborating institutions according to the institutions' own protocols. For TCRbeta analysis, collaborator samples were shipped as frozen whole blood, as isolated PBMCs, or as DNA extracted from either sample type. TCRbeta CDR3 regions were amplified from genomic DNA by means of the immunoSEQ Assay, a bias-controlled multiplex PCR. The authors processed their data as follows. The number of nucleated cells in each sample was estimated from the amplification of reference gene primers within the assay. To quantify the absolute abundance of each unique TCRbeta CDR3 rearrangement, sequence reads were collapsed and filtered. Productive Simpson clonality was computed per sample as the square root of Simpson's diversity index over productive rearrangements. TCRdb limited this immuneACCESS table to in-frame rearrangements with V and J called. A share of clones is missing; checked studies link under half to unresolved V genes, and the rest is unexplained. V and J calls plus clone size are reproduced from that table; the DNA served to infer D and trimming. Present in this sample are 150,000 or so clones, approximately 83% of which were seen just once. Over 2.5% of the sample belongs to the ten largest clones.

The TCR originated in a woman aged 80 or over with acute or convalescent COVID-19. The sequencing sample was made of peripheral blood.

The sequence in DNA is TGTGCCTGGAGTGGATCCCGACAGGGTGGGGAAAAACTGTTTTTT. Translated, it reads CAWSGSRQGGEKLFF. The rearranged chain carries TRBV30 and TRBJ1-4; 7 bases in between match TRBD1. Including the terminal cysteine and phenylalanine, the CDR3 comprises 15 residues. CDR3 DNA is the only sequence kept; it has 45 bases, read in frame from the first base. CDR1 and CDR2 are read off the germline V gene (reference sequence) as GTSNPN and SVGIG. The germline V and J ends show losses of 1 base and 8 bases respectively, and no gene match explains 10 bases of the junction.